The next 20 T cell receptor beta chains were all read from a single sample in a study of shared clonotypes between healthy human individuals (dated by TCRdb to about 2020). CD8 naive samples consisted of CD45RO-negative cells that were positively selected for CCR7, yielding a CD45RA+CCR7+ population without TemRA cells. The library was made by the immunoSEQ multiplex PCR assay. TCRdb carries this immuneACCESS record with in-frame sequences only. Its versions omit some clonotypes, under half of them owing to an unresolved V gene in the studies checked, with the rest unexplained. This sample lists around 2,000,000 clones; roughly 91% were detected once. The ten largest make up more than 1.5% of the sample. The sequenced sample consisted of naive CD8+ T cells from PBMCs. The sample's cell subset or site label is to be understood as: CD45RA+CCR7+. Receptors originate from a man aged 18 to 30 in good health. Some clones in this sample may be carry-over from other donors' samples.

A word on this clone: The sample holds other DNA sequences that translate to the same CDR3. The genes are TRBV7-2 and TRBJ2-2; D uncertain. The length of the CDR3 is 14 residues. V gave up 5 bases and J gave up 1 base, with 8 bases separating them. CDR1 is SGHTA, CDR2 FQGNSA, per germline. CDR3 region: CASSLGRNTGELFF. As DNA, the CDR3 is TGTGCCAGCAGCCTGGGCCGGAACACCGGGGAGCTGTTTTTT. Filled out from reference TRBV7-2 and TRBJ2-2, the complete variable domain reads GAGVSQSPSNKVTEKGKDVELRCDPISGHTALYWYRQSLGQGLEFLIYFQGNSAPDKSGLPSDRFSAERTGGSVSTLTIQRTQQEDSAVYLCASSLGRNTGELFFGEGSRLTVL.

The chain has TRBV4-2 and TRBJ2-7; no clear D. CDR3 length: 15 residues. The germline V and J ends were trimmed by 7 bases and 4 bases, with 20 bases remaining between them. CDR1 and CDR2 (germline): LGHNA, YNFKEQ. The CDR3 reads CASNENVGPVYEQYF. CDR3 nucleotide sequence: TGTGCCAGCAACGAAAATGTTGGTCCCGTTTACGAGCAGTACTTC.

The chain joins TRBV4-1 to TRBJ2-7, with TRBD2 identical over 12 bases. The CDR3 is 18 residues long. The germline V gene encodes CDR1 MGHRA and CDR2 YSYEKL. After removal of 0 bases from V and 2 bases from J, the junction contained 8 bases not matched to a gene. The CDR3 is CASSQDKGLAGGPYEQYF. Written as DNA, the CDR3 is TGCGCCAGCAGCCAAGATAAGGGGCTAGCGGGAGGGCCCTACGAGCAGTACTTC.

This chain joins TRBV27 and TRBJ2-7; 9 bases match TRBD2. J was trimmed by 3 bases and V by 5 bases; bases with no gene match: 8. The germline V gene has CDR1 MNHEY and CDR2 SMNVEV (reference sequence). The CDR3 sequence is 15 residues long. In DNA form, the CDR3 reads TGTGCCAGCAGTAAAATAGCGGGAGCCCACTACGAGCAGTACTTC. This codes for CASSKIAGAHYEQYF.

This sequence joins TRBV15 and TRBJ2-5, with TRBD2 matching over 9 bases. The ends lost 8 bases at V and 4 bases at J; junction bases unmatched: 8. The CDR3 consists of 14 residues. CDR1 and CDR2 from the germline V gene are LNHNV and YYDKDF (reference sequence). The CDR3 DNA reads as TGTGCCACCCTTCCCCTGCGGGAGGGAGAGACCCAGTACTTC. It yields the protein CATLPLREGETQYF.

The J gene is TRBJ2-1, the V gene TRBV28; D gene unclear. V shed 3 bases and J shed 10 bases, with 7 bases lying between them. The CDR3 has 11 residues. Per germline, CDR1 MDHEN and CDR2 SYDVKM. DNA for the CDR3: TGTGCCAGCAGTTTTTCGTTCGAGCAGTTCTTC. Its translation: CASSFSFEQFF. The whole variable domain, filled in from reference TRBV28 and TRBJ2-1, reads DVKVTQSSRYLVKRTGEKVFLECVQDMDHENMFWYRQDPGLGLRLIYFSYDVKMKEKGDIPEGYSVSREKKERFSLILESASTNQTSMYLCASSFSFEQFFGPGTRLTVL.

The chain couples TRBV4-2 to TRBJ2-7; TRBD1 might be the D (5 bases). The CDR3 is 15 residues long. V lost 0 bases to trimming and J lost 4 bases, with 13 bases between them. The germline gives CDR1 LGHNA, CDR2 YNFKEQ. The CDR3 nucleotides read TGTGCCAGCAGCCAAGATGGGGCAGGGTCGTACGAGCAGTACTTC. Residues: CASSQDGAGSYEQYF.

DNA for the CDR3: TGTGCCCCCGGGGGGGGAGGGGAGGGTTTCGAGCAGTACTTC. Protein product: CAPGGGGEGFEQYF. The rearrangement links TRBV6-6 to TRBJ2-7; 8 nucleotides match TRBD2. The V gene's germline CDR1 is MNHNY and CDR2 SVGAGI (reference sequence). V gave up 11 bases and J gave up 6 bases; unmatched junction bases: 15. This CDR3 region has 14 residues.

This chain connects TRBV27 to TRBJ1-6; D unresolved. This CDR3 has 11 residues. Between the trimmed V and J ends, which lost 4 bases and 14 bases, there was a span of 9 bases. Germline V gene sequence: CDR1 MNHEY, CDR2 SMNVEV (reference sequence). The CDR3 nucleotides read TGTGCCAGCAGTTCCGGCCCAACCCTCCACTTT. It codes for CASSSGPTLHF.

The chain couples TRBV9 to TRBJ2-2, with 10 bases fitting TRBD1. Germline CDR1 reads SGDLS; CDR2 reads YYNGEE. Trimming cost V 4 bases and J 5 bases; bases outside gene matches: 5. The CDR3 runs to 15 residues. The CDR3 protein is CASSIRTGGTGELFF. The CDR3 nucleotides are TGTGCCAGCAGCATTCGGACAGGGGGTACCGGGGAGCTGTTTTTT.

This sequence joins TRBV9 and TRBJ2-3, with TRBD2 matching 9 bases. V was pared by 0 bases and J by 3 bases, with 8 bases of the junction left unmatched. The germline V gene encodes CDR1 SGDLS and CDR2 YYNGEE. The CDR3 runs 17 residues. The CDR3 here is CASSVGVSGSITDTQYF. CDR3 sequence (DNA): TGTGCCAGCAGCGTAGGTGTTAGCGGGAGTATTACAGATACGCAGTATTTT.

The chain joins TRBV9 to TRBJ2-2; 9 nucleotides align to TRBD1. The CDR3 extends over 16 amino acids. V gave up 2 bases and J gave up 4 bases; unmatched junction bases: 6. Germline lookup yields CDR1 SGDLS and CDR2 YYNGEE. The CDR3 reads CASSVHRGLGTGELFF. The CDR3 nucleotides read TGTGCCAGCAGCGTCCACAGGGGGCTAGGCACCGGGGAGCTGTTTTTT.

V is TRBV9 and J is TRBJ1-2, with 8 bases matching TRBD1. The CDR3 spans 16 residues. Germline CDR1 SGDLS, CDR2 YYNGEE. The J segment lost 5 bases and the V segment lost 0 bases, leaving 9 bases of the junction unmatched. CDR3: CASSVAPRGQGYGYTF. In DNA form, the CDR3 reads TGTGCCAGCAGCGTAGCTCCCAGGGGGCAGGGGTATGGCTACACCTTC.

The rearrangement links TRBV27 to TRBJ2-2, with 8 positions matching TRBD2. V lost 6 bases, J lost 7 bases, and 10 bases stayed unmatched. Per germline, CDR1 MNHEY and CDR2 SMNVEV (reference sequence). The CDR3 length is 15 residues. CDR3 in amino acids: CASSQYSGMGGELFF. The CDR3 nucleotides read TGTGCCAGCAGCCAATATAGCGGGATGGGCGGGGAGCTGTTTTTT.

This clone showed up just once. DNA of the CDR3: TGTGCCAGCAGCCCGGGACCCTTTTCCTCAGATACGCAGTATTTT. The encoded protein is CASSPGPFSSDTQYF. The chain has TRBV7-9 and TRBJ2-3, with D perhaps matching TRBD1 or TRBD2 (5 bases each). The CDR3 totals 15 residues. V was shortened by 5 bases and J by 4 bases, with 16 bases between the two germline ends. CDR1 and CDR2 (germline): SEHNR, FQNEAQ (reference sequence).

This clone was seen once. The same CDR3 is also encoded by other DNA sequences in this sample. The V and J genes are TRBV27 and TRBJ2-1; 7 nucleotides align to TRBD2. The CDR3 consists of 14 residues. Germline CDR1 and CDR2: MNHEY and SMNVEV (reference sequence). Unmatched junction bases numbered 3, after V lost 3 bases and J lost 4 bases. CDR3 nucleotide sequence: TGTGCCAGCAGTTTGCGACTAGCTTACAATGAGCAGTTCTTC. Translated: CASSLRLAYNEQFF.

V gene TRBV7-9 combines with J gene TRBJ1-1; maybe TRBD1 (5 bases). Trimming removed 4 bases at V and 6 bases at J, with 18 bases between. This CDR3 region has 15 residues. Germline CDR1 is SEHNR and CDR2 is FQNEAQ (reference sequence). In DNA form, the CDR3 reads TGTGCCAGCAGCTCTCTTACTGGGGCCGTGGCTGAAGCTTTCTTT. Protein sequence: CASSSLTGAVAEAFF.

The CDR3: CASSPSGSGEQYF. In nucleotides, the CDR3 is TGTGCCAGCAGTCCCTCCGGGTCCGGAGAGCAGTACTTC. The chain combines TRBV28 with TRBJ2-7; D uncertain. CDR3 length equals 13 residues. Germline V gene sequence: CDR1 MDHEN, CDR2 SYDVKM. V lost 5 bases and J lost 7, with 15 bases in between.

The J gene is TRBJ2-7, the V gene TRBV27; 7 bases align to TRBD1. Germline loops: CDR1 MNHEY, CDR2 SMNVEV (reference sequence). The V gene end was trimmed by 0 bases and the J gene end by 6 bases; junction bases not matched to a gene: 8. CDR3 length equals 15 residues. The CDR3 loop is CASSLSKGGEGEQYF. CDR3 coding DNA: TGTGCCAGCAGTTTATCGAAAGGGGGCGAGGGCGAGCAGTACTTC.

The rearrangement links TRBV11-1 to TRBJ2-2, with 9 bases that match TRBD1. Germline V gene lookup returns CDR1 SGHAT and CDR2 FQDESV (reference sequence). The CDR3 consists of 13 residues. The V segment lost 5 bases and the J segment 9 bases; nucleotides outside the gene matches: 4. This chain's CDR3 is CASSPQGAWELFF. CDR3 in DNA: TGTGCCAGCAGCCCACAGGGGGCGTGGGAGCTGTTTTTT.